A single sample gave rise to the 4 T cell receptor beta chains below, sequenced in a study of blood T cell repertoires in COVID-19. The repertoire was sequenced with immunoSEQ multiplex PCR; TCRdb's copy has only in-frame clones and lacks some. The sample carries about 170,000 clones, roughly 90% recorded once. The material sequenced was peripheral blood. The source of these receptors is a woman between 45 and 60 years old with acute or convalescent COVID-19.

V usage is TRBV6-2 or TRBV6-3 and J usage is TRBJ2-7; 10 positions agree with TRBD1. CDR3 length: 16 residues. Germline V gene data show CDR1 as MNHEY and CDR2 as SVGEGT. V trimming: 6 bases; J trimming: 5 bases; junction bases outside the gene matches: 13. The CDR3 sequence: CASSLSGTGEKNEQYF. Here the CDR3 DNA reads TGTGCCAGCAGCCTCTCTGGGACAGGGGAGAAGAACGAGCAGTACTTC.

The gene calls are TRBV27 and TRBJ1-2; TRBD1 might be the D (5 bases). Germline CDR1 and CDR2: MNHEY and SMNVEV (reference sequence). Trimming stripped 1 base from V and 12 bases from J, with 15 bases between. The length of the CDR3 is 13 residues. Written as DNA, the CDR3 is TGTGCCAGCAGTTTATATGGGGGGGGTTTGGACACCTTC. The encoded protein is CASSLYGGGLDTF.

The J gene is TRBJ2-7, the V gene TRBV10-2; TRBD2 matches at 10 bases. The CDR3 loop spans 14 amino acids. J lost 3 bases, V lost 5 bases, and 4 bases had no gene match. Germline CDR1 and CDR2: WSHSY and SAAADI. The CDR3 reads CASSLLAGSYEQYF. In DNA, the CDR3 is TGCGCCAGCAGTTTACTAGCGGGAAGCTACGAGCAGTACTTC.

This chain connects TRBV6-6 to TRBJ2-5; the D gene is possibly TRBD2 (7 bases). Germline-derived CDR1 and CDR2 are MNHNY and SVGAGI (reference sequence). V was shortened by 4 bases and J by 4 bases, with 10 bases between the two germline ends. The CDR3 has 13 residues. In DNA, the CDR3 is TGTGCCAGCAGTTCGGGGGGCGGAGAGACCCAGTACTTC. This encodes CASSSGGGETQYF.